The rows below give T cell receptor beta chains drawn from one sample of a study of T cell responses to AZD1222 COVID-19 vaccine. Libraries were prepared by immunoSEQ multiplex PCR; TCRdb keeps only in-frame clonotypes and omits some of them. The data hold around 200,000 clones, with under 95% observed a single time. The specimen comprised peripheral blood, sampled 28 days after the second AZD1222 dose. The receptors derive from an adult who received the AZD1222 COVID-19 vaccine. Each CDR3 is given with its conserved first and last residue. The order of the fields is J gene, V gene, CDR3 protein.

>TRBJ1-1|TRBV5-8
CASKSTGGTKVEAFF
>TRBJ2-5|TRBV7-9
CASSWIAGNEETQYF
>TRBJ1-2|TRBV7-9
CASSFLSGGYTF
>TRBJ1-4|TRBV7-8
CASSSLGQGGEKLFF
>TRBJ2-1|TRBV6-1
CASSDRHRNEQFF
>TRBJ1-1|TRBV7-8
CASSLPREGGGTNTEAFF
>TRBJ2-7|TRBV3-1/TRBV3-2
CASSLYEQYF
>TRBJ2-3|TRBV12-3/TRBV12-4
CASSLLDTQYF
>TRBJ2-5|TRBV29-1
CSVRSRILGQETQYF
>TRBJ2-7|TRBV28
CASSLSLVQVSTNYEQYF
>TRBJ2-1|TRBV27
CASSSVPGAAQFF
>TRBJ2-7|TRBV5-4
CASSLGIGPGGSEQYF
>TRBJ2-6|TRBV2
CASLTQGANVLTF
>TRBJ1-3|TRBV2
CASSEVGRGVSGNTIYF
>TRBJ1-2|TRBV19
CASRPSGGHYGYTF
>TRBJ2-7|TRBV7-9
CASSQFLEDEQYF
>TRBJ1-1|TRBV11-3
CASSDAGTANTEAFF
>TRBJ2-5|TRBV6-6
CASTAKTAQETQYF
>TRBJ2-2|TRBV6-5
CASTKNRVSGELFF
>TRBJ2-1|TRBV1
CTSSQDQVVRGGGNEQFF
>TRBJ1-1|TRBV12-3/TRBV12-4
CASSLGQNTEAFF
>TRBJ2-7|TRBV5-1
CASSFRGAGYEQYF
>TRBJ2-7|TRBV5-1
CASSLQGTGYEQYF
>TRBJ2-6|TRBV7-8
CASSPGLAGGPRGANVLTF
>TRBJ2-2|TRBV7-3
CASSTGRIDTGELFF
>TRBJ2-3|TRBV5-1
CASSLAQGRVDTQYF
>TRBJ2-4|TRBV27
CASIPSGRGTKNIQYF
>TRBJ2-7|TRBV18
CASSGRRDSSYEQYF
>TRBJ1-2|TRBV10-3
CASGALGGYGYTF
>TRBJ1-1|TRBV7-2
CASSRGMNTEAFF
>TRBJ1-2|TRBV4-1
CASSQVGRYGYTF
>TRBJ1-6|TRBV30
CAWSVRDRGNSPLHF
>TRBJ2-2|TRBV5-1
CASSRDSPNTGELFF
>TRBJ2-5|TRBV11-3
CASSLGGIFVQTQYF
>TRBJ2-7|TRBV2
CASNWGTAGANYEQYF
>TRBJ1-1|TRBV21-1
CGYKVSQLNTEAFF
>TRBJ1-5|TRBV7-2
CASSLRSGQLNQPQHF
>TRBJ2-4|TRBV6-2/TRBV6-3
CASSYSSGGANIQYF
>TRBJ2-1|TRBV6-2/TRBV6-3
CASSYLDRGNEQFF
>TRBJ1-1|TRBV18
CASSLGTESMNTEAFF
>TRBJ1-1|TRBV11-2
CASSFRPSGASTEAFF
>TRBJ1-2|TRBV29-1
CSVEGDLGYGYTF
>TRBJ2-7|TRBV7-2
CASSPRTVPRISYEQYF
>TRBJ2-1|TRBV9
CASSVGTPVNEQFF
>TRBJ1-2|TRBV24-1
CATSDFGPTGFNYGYTF
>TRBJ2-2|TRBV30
CAWSDEPGLYTGELFF
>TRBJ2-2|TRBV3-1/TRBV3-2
CASSQAEVNTGELFF
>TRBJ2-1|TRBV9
CASSVAVSSYNEQFF